Described below is a single TCR beta chain sequence and its context. Its antigen is still unknown. The sample holds no much larger clone one base away, and base qualities are not on file. This record belongs to a study of T cell changes during pregnancy in multiple sclerosis (dated by TCRdb to 2018 to 2020). Describing the broader study: Changes in the T cell repertoire over the course of pregnancy were examined in this study in women with multiple sclerosis.

To prepare the library, the immunoSEQ multiplex PCR assay was applied. The source is immuneACCESS, and TCRdb retained only in-frame sequences with V and J called. Part of the clones is not carried over; for the studies checked, unresolved V genes explain less than half of this, and the remainder is unexplained. A total of 45,000 or so clones appear in this sample, 80% to 95% of them only once. Of the sample, 9% is held by the ten largest clones. The sample consisted of CD8+ T cells from peripheral blood mononuclear cells, taken after pregnancy. This receptor was identified in a female donor with multiple sclerosis, enrolled in a pregnancy study.

Here the CDR3 is given as CASLGDRGQPQHF. The DNA reads as follows: TGTGCCAGTTTAGGGGACAGGGGCCAGCCCCAGCATTTT. This receptor chain uses TRBV19 and TRBJ1-5; TRBD1 fits 10 bases in the junction. Trimming leaves V shorter by 8 bases and J shorter by 7 bases, with the junction holding 5 bases beyond the gene matches. The CDR3, cysteine through phenylalanine, is 13 amino acids long. Of all the DNA, just the CDR3 is kept, 39 bases in frame from base 1. CDR1 LNHDA and CDR2 SQIVND are derived from the germline V gene (reference sequence).